The T cell receptor (beta chain) under discussion was sequenced for a study of identical twins (dated by TCRdb to the mid-2010s). Study-level background: TCR alpha and beta repertoires from monozygotic twins, unrelated adults of various ages and cord blood were deep-sequenced to test whether fetal clonotypes persist. Replicate twin experiments were performed at different times using different library preparation protocols to rule out contamination. Results the study describes overall, beyond this receptor: Invariant T cells such as MAIT and iNKT could partly confound zero-insertion analyses, though diverse VJ usage argued against this for most clonotypes. Excess twin sharing in beta out-of-frame sequences was weaker because fewer shared sequences lowered the signal-to-noise ratio. Compared with coincidental sharing between unrelated individuals, out-of-frame TCR alpha sequences shared between twins had an excess of sequences with low generation probability. Abundant cord blood beta clonotypes carried fewer insertions; young adult naive repertoires showed a weaker similar trend, while memory repertoires showed none. Because the same donors could not be followed over many years, the conclusions depended on cross-sectional statistical analysis. Out-of-frame TCR alpha sharing in monozygotic twins was systematically underestimated by recombination models, whereas sharing between unrelated individuals was in agreement with the recombination models.

All donors were healthy Caucasians. The twin cohort consisted of three pairs of female monozygotic twins, all aged about 18 to 29 years. The RNA used for TCR libraries was isolated from peripheral blood mononuclear cells. Libraries were constructed by 5' RACE. The sample was run on an Illumina HiSeq 2000. A universal primer binding site was added through template switching, and the final cDNA carried a unique molecular identifier so that TCR cDNA molecules could be counted accurately. Specific primers in the conserved constant-segment region were used to synthesize first-strand cDNA for the TCR alpha and beta chains. Each cDNA library was double barcoded, with a SMART-Mk sample barcode plus Illumina barcodes, to control for contamination. TruSeq adapter sequences, together with Illumina sample barcodes, were added in two successive PCR steps. The Illumina HiSeq platform was used with custom primers to sequence TCR alpha and beta cDNA libraries. Per the source publication's procedure: MiGEC was used to process raw reads and extract unique molecular identifiers, and MiXCR was used to find CDR3 positions. Recombination models were inferred per individual with the repgenHMM and IGoR tools using an EM algorithm. Shared clonotypes were analyzed with the tcR package in R, and sharing was normalized by the product of cloneset sizes. To study raw recombination free of thymic and clonal selection effects, out-of-frame nonproductive sequences were analyzed. TCRdb applied fastp at Q25 and MiXCR to the public reads, then kept only in-frame beta chains. Here each entry gathers all rows of one CDR3 protein and keeps the most common genes and DNA. The V and J calls and clone size are TCRdb's, not the authors'. Here the sample has approximately 620,000 distinct CDR3 sequences; 8.6% occur a single time. The ten largest clones represent 0.75% to 1% of the sample.

According to the germline V gene, CDR1 reads SNHLY and CDR2 reads FYNNEI. Unmatched junction bases come to 14, with V trimmed by 4 bases and J by 0 bases. The cysteine opens and the phenylalanine closes a CDR3 of 19 amino acids. Of the read, only the CDR3 DNA is kept; its 57 bases are in frame from base 1. This clonotype was recorded many times. Its antigen is unknown. Base qualities are not provided; no much larger clone lies one nucleotide away. This sample was shared with a second study, whose subject was yellow fever vaccine responses in identical twins. The other study reports the following: The authors reported that the T cell response to vaccination in identical twins appeared partly convergent and partly personalized. In identical twins, the study followed T cell clones that responded to the vaccine with precision.

The sequenced sample was PBMCs. The TCR was taken from a young woman in good health. This receptor chain uses TRBV2 and TRBJ2-1; TRBD2 fits 8 bases in the junction. The CDR3 here reads CASSVSGLALGSSYNEQFF. The nucleotide sequence reads TGTGCCAGCAGTGTATCAGGACTAGCTTTAGGGAGCTCCTACAATGAGCAGTTCTTC.